Listed below are T cell receptor beta chains from one sample, sequenced in a study of T cell repertoires in ileal Crohn's disease. This table comes from immunoSEQ multiplex PCR, and its TCRdb copy is limited to in-frame clones, with some not included. The table has around 2,400 clones, around three quarters seen once. The specimen was ileal tissue. These TCRs come from an adult with Crohn's disease. Each CDR3 is given with its conserved first and last residue. A D gene is named only where the DNA matches it firmly. Expanded clones are given a class, and other clones once, few, many or no size at all.

cdr3_aa cdr3_nt d_call j_call v_call clone_size
CASSLGGGGNTEAFF TGTGCCAGCAGCTTAGGCGGGGGCGGGAACACTGAAGCTTTCTTT - TRBJ1-1 TRBV7-6 few
CASSQDPGTGGTEAFF TGTGCCAGCAGCCAAGACCCCGGGACAGGGGGCACTGAAGCTTTCTTT TRBD1 TRBJ1-1 TRBV4-2 -
CASSEGTGGNEAFF TGTGCCAGCAGTGAGGGGACAGGCGGGAATGAAGCTTTCTTT TRBD1 TRBJ1-1 TRBV6-4 -
CASSVGWSSYNSPLHF TGTGCCAGCAGCGTAGGATGGAGCTCCTATAATTCACCCCTCCACTTT - TRBJ1-6 TRBV9 once
CASTLEDPGTGELFF TGTGCCAGCACCCTCGAGGATCCGGGCACCGGGGAGCTGTTTTTT - TRBJ2-2 TRBV6-5 -
CAISESGGPGNTIYF TGTGCCATCAGTGAGTCGGGGGGTCCTGGAAACACCATATATTTT - TRBJ1-3 TRBV10-3 -
CASSYGDTRRGYTF TGTGCCAGCAGTTACGGGGACACCCGACGGGGCTACACCTTC - TRBJ1-2 TRBV6-5 few
CASSLWDFTDTQYF TGTGCCAGCAGCCTATGGGACTTCACAGATACGCAGTATTTT - TRBJ2-3 TRBV7-9 -